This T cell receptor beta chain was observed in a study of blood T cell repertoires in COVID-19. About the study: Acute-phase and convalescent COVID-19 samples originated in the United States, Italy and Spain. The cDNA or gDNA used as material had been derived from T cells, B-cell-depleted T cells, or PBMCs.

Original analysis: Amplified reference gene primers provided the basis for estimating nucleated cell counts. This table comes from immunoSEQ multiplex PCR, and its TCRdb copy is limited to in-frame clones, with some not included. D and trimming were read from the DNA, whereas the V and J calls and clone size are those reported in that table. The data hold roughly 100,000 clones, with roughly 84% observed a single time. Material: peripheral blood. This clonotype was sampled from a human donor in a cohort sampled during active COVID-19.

Written as DNA, the CDR3 is TGCGCCAGCAGCTTGGCCGGCGGGGCGGCTAATGAAAAACTGTTTTTT. As protein: CASSLAGGAANEKLFF. The chain recombines TRBV5-1 with TRBJ1-4; D is perhaps TRBD1 (5 bases). The ends were cut back, 0 bases at V and 3 bases at J, with 12 bases in the middle. Germline V lookup: CDR1 SGHRS, CDR2 YFSETQ. The CDR3 contains 16 residues.